The subject of this entry is one T cell receptor (beta chain). Its antigen is currently unknown. The sample is drawn from a study of vaccination and CD4 T cells after COVID-19. Study-level information: Cells were stimulated with overlapping spike peptides from SARS-CoV-2, HCoV-NL63, HCoV-OC43 and HCoV-229E.

Study conclusions and caveats: 304 of 307 vaccine-specific clones from convalescent patients were spike mono-reactive. Only after vaccination were a median roughly 83% of convalescents' reactive clones seen.

Oncomine TCR Beta short-read sequencing was applied to DNA from cultured CD4+ T cells. TCRdb called the PCR reads again in MiXCR, with one record for every CDR3 protein. The sample lists under 20,000 distinct CDR3 sequences; 45% to 50% were seen once. Stated treatment: roughly 10-day PBMC culture with coronavirus spike peptide pools or control peptides (ViraFEST assay). Trimming cost V 2 bases and J 5 bases, with 18 bases left between them. Germline V lookup: CDR1 MGHDK, CDR2 SYGVNS. The CDR3 covers 16 residues. The V and J genes are TRBV25-1 and TRBJ1-1; tentative D call: TRBD1 (5 bases). The sequencing sample was made of CD4+ T cells from blood, cultured in vitro. This receptor was taken from a human donor who had recovered from COVID-19. The CDR3 DNA follows: TGTGCCAGCAGTGAACTCATCGGGGGACGGGGGACTGAAGCTTTCTTT. It codes for CASSELIGGRGTEAFF.